The clone carrying this T cell receptor (beta chain) showed up just once. This entry is derived from a study of cytomegalovirus exposure and HLA in healthy donors. Germline values: CDR1 SQVTM, CDR2 ANQGSEA. CDR3 length equals 12 residues. V lost 0 bases to trimming and J lost 12 bases; unmatched junction nucleotides: 4. PCR amplification relied on 60 Vbeta primers (plus 13 Jbeta primers). Authors' data handling: In a later analysis, the count reached some 83 million unique TCR beta chains, with roughly 11 million shared. Generated by immunoSEQ multiplex PCR, the TCRdb table keeps only in-frame clones and is missing some. V and J calls and clone size are copied from that table; D and trimming were computed from the DNA. The profile covers more than 80,000 clones, with approximately 74% appearing a single time and roughly 3% taken by the ten largest.

The clonotype comes from a female donor in good health and CMV-seropositive. The sample taken for sequencing was PBMCs. The rearrangement uses TRBV29-1 and TRBJ1-5; 8 nucleotides agree with TRBD1. CDR3 loop: CSVEDDRGLQHF. Here the CDR3 DNA reads TGCAGCGTTGAAGATGACAGGGGCCTCCAGCATTTT. The full variable domain, its missing parts supplied by reference TRBV29-1 and TRBJ1-5, is SAVISQKPSRDICQRGTSLTIQCQVDSQVTMMFWYRQQPGQSLTLIATANQGSEATYESGFVIDKFPISRPNLTFSTLTVSNMSPEDSSIYLCSVEDDRGLQHFGDGTRLSIL.